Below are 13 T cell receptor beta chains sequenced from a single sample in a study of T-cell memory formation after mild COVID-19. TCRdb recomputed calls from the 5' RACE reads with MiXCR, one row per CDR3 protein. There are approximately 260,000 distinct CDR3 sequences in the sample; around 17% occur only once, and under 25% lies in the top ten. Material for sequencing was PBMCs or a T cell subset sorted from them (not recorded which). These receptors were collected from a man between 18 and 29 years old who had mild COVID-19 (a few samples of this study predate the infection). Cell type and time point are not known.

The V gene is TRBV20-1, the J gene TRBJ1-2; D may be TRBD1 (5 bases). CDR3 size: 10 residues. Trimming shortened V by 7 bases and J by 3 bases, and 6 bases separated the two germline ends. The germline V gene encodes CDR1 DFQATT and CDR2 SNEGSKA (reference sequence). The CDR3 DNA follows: TGCAGTGGGGGGGACTATGGCTACACCTTC. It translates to CSGGDYGYTF.

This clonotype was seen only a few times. The CDR3 region has the DNA TGCAGTGCTAGCACCGGGACTAGCGGGGTATTTCAAGAGACCCAGTACTTC. Encoded protein: CSASTGTSGVFQETQYF. This sequence joins TRBV20-1 and TRBJ2-5; 13 bases align to TRBD2. J was trimmed by 2 bases and V by 3 bases; bases with no gene match: 9. Per germline, CDR1 DFQATT and CDR2 SNEGSKA (reference sequence). The CDR3 is 17 residues long.

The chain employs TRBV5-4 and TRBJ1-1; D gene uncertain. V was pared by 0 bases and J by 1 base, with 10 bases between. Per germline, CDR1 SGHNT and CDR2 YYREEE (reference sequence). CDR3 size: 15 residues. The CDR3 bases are TGTGCCAGCAGCTTGGAGGTGTGGGAGAACACTGAAGCTTTCTTT. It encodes CASSLEVWENTEAFF.

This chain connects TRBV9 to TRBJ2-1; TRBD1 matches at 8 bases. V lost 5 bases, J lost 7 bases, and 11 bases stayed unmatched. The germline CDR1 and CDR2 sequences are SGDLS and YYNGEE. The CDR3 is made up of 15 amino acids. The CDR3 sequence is CASRGSGQGGNEQFF. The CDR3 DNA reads TGTGCCAGCAGGGGTTCTGGACAGGGAGGAAATGAGCAGTTCTTC.

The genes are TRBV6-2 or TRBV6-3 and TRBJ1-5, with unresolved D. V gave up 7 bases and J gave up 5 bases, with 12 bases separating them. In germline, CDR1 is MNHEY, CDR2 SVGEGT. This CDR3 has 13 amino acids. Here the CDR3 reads CASTPLRDQPQHF. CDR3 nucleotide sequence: TGTGCCAGCACCCCTCTGAGGGATCAGCCCCAGCATTTT.

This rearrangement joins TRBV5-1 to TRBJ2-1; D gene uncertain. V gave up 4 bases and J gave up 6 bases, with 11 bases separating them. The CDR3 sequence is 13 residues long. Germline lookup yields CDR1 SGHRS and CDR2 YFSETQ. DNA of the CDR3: TGCGCCAGCAGCCCCCTCACGTCCAATGAGCAGTTCTTC. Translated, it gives CASSPLTSNEQFF.

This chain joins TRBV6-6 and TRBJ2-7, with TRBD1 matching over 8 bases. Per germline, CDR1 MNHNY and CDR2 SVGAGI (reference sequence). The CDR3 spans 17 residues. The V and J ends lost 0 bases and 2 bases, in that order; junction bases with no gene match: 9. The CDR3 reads CASSYSFGRGRAYEQYF. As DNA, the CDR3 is TGTGCCAGCAGTTACTCTTTTGGCAGGGGGCGAGCCTACGAGCAGTACTTC.

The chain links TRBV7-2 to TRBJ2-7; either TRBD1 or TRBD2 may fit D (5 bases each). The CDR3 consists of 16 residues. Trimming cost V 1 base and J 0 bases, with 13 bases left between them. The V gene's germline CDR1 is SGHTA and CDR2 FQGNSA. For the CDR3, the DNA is TGTGCCAGCAGCTTAGATGGGGGAACTTACTCCTACGAGCAGTACTTC. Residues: CASSLDGGTYSYEQYF.

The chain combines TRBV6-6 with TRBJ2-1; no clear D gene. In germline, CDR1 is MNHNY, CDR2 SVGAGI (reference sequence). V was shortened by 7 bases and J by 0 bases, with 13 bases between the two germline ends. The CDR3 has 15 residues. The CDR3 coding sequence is TGTGCCAGCACCCGTTACTCGAGCTCCTACAATGAGCAGTTCTTC. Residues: CASTRYSSSYNEQFF.

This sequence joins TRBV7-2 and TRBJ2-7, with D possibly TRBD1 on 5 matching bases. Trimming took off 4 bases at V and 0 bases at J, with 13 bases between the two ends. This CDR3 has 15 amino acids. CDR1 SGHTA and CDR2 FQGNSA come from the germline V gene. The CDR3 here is CASSYIQAYSYEQYF. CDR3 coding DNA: TGTGCCAGCAGCTATATACAGGCGTACTCCTACGAGCAGTACTTC.

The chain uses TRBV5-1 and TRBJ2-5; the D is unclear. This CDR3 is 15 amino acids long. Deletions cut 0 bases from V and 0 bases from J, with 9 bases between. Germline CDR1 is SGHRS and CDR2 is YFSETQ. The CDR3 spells CASSLESGNQETQYF. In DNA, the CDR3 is TGCGCCAGCAGCTTGGAGTCCGGAAACCAAGAGACCCAGTACTTC.

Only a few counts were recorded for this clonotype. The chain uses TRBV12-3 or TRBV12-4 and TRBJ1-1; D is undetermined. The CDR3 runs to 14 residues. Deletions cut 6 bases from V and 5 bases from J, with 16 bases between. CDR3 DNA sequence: TGTGCCAGCAGCCAGGAAGAAGTGTGGACTGAAGCTTTCTTT. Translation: CASSQEEVWTEAFF.

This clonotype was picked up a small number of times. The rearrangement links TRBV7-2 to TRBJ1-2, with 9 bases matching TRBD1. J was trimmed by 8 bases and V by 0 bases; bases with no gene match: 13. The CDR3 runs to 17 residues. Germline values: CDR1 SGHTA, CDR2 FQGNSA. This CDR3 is CASSLAGSGQGSKGYTF. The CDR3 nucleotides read TGTGCCAGCAGCTTAGCAGGGTCGGGACAGGGTTCAAAGGGCTACACCTTC.